These 21 T cell receptor beta chains originate from one sample sequenced in a study of cytomegalovirus exposure and HLA in healthy donors. The PCR used 60 Vbeta and 13 Jbeta primers. TCRdb's table, derived via immunoSEQ multiplex PCR, lists solely in-frame clones and lacks some. The data show around 160,000 clones, 65% to 70% seen once. Sequences were obtained from PBMCs. The receptors derive from a woman between 18 and 29 years old in good health and CMV-seropositive.

The chain has TRBV5-8 and TRBJ2-6; TRBD1 agrees at 9 bases. The CDR3 spans 17 residues. Germline CDR1 reads SGHTS; CDR2 reads YDEGEE. Germline trimming cut 4 bases from V and 2 bases from J; bases unmatched to any gene: 7. CDR3 nucleotide sequence: TGTGCCAGCAGCCCGGACAGGGGTGACACTGGGGCCAACGTCCTGACTTTC. Protein sequence: CASSPDRGDTGANVLTF.

This chain uses TRBV25-1 with TRBJ1-2; 7 bases fit TRBD1. This CDR3 contains 16 residues. J lost 8 bases, V lost 1 base, and 13 bases had no gene match. The germline gives CDR1 MGHDK, CDR2 SYGVNS. The chain's CDR3 is CASSEWRGDRAHGYTF. CDR3 nucleotide sequence: TGTGCCAGCAGTGAATGGAGGGGAGACAGGGCCCACGGCTACACCTTC.

This clone was found a few times. The same CDR3 is also encoded by other DNA sequences in this sample. The rearrangement links TRBV19 to TRBJ2-7; D not resolved. Between the trimmed V and J ends, which lost 3 bases and 4 bases, there was a span of 10 bases. The germline V gene has CDR1 LNHDA and CDR2 SQIVND (reference sequence). The CDR3 has 13 residues. CDR3 nucleotides: TGTGCCAGTAGTATTAGTCCGTCGTACGAGCAGTACTTC. It is translated as CASSISPSYEQYF. Based on the CDR3 plus reference TRBV19 and TRBJ2-7, the full variable domain is DGGITQSPKYLFRKEGQNVTLSCEQNLNHDAMYWYRQDPGQGLRLIYYSQIVNDFQKGDIAEGYSVSREKKESFPLTVTSAQKNPTAFYLCASSISPSYEQYFGPGTRLTVT.

This clone has a handful of counts. The chain has TRBV2 and TRBJ2-2; TRBD1 matches at 8 bases. Germline V gene data show CDR1 as SNHLY and CDR2 as FYNNEI. Trimming removed 6 bases from V and 2 bases from J; junction bases left unmatched: 5. The CDR3 contains 15 residues. CDR3 coding DNA: TGTGCCAGCAGAGGACAGGGAGGTAACACCGGGGAGCTGTTTTTT. It yields the protein CASRGQGGNTGELFF.

DNA for the CDR3: TGCAGCGTTTCCGACATACAGATCGCTTTCTTT. It yields the protein CSVSDIQIAFF. The rearrangement joins TRBV29-1 to TRBJ1-1, with D unclear. Trimming left V 5 bases short and J 11 bases short, with 15 bases between. This CDR3 has 11 residues. Germline assignment: CDR1 SQVTM and CDR2 ANQGSEA.

The table lists this clone with a few counts. The chain uses TRBV27 and TRBJ2-7, with D perhaps TRBD2 (6 bases). Trimming took 5 bases from V and 6 from J, leaving 17 bases between them. Looked up from germline, CDR1 is MNHEY and CDR2 is SMNVEV (reference sequence). The CDR3 totals 14 residues. CDR3 in DNA: TGTGCCAGCAGTCTCACAGCCGGGACTCGCGAGCAGTACTTC. Its protein is CASSLTAGTREQYF.

The CDR3 DNA follows: TGTGCCAGCAGTTTGGGGGCAGGGGAAGAGCAGTACTTC. As protein: CASSLGAGEEQYF. This sequence joins TRBV27 and TRBJ2-7; possibly TRBD1 for D (6 bases). V was shortened by 3 bases and J by 7 bases, with 13 bases between the two germline ends. Germline V gene lookup returns CDR1 MNHEY and CDR2 SMNVEV (reference sequence). This CDR3 contains 13 residues.

This chain's CDR3 is CASSERVSSCKADTQYF. The CDR3 region has the DNA TGCGCCAGCAGTGAACGGGTGTCGAGTTGTAAAGCGGATACGCAGTATTTT. The chain recombines TRBV10-1 with TRBJ2-3; no clear D gene. Germline V CDR1 and CDR2: WNHNN, SYGVQD (reference sequence). CDR3 size: 17 residues. Trimming pared 3 bases from V and 6 bases from J, leaving 22 bases between.

This sequence joins TRBV5-1 and TRBJ1-1, with D hard to call. The germline V and J ends were trimmed by 2 bases and 1 base, with 12 bases remaining between them. CDR3 length equals 15 residues. Germline lookup yields CDR1 SGHRS and CDR2 YFSETQ. CDR3 coding DNA: TGCGCCAGCAGCTTCATAACCGCAGGGAACACTGAAGCTTTCTTT. Translated, it gives CASSFITAGNTEAFF.

The chain employs TRBV6-5 and TRBJ1-2, with 11 nucleotides matching TRBD1. The CDR3 extends over 15 amino acids. With V trimmed by 5 bases and J by 2 bases, 4 bases remained unmatched. Germline values: CDR1 MNHEY, CDR2 SVGAGI. CDR3 DNA: TGTGCCAGCAGTCCCGGACAGGGGGCGAACTATGGCTACACCTTC. Translated, it gives CASSPGQGANYGYTF.

The chain recombines TRBV27 with TRBJ1-1, with unresolved D. The V end lost 7 bases, the J end lost 2 bases, and 5 bases lay between the germline ends. CDR1 is MNHEY and CDR2 is SMNVEV in the germline V gene (reference sequence). This CDR3 spans 11 amino acids. The CDR3 DNA reads TGTGCCAGCATCAGAAACACTGAAGCTTTCTTT. The encoded protein is CASIRNTEAFF.

The chain is built from TRBV6-1 and TRBJ2-7, with a tentative D call TRBD1 (6 bases). V dropped 9 bases and J dropped 6 bases, with 18 bases sitting between them. The CDR3 has 13 amino acids. Germline lookup yields CDR1 MNHNS and CDR2 SASEGT. CDR3 residues: CASGNQGMGEQYF. DNA for the CDR3: TGTGCCAGTGGCAATCAGGGGATGGGCGAGCAGTACTTC.

The rearrangement joins TRBV4-1 to TRBJ2-3; D perhaps matches TRBD2 (5 bases). Germline assignment: CDR1 MGHRA and CDR2 YSYEKL. V was trimmed by 1 base and J by 0 bases, leaving 14 bases between them. The CDR3 consists of 17 residues. The CDR3 sequence is CASSQGTFLTSTDTQYF. Written as DNA, the CDR3 is TGCGCCAGCAGCCAAGGGACTTTTCTAACTAGCACAGATACGCAGTATTTT.

The genes are TRBV6-5 and TRBJ2-5; D gene unclear. The J call may be in error: the DNA end matches TRBJ2-7 better. Germline CDR1 is MNHEY and CDR2 is SVGAGI. This CDR3 region has 13 residues. The DNA of the CDR3 is TGTGCCAGCAGTGGGCTAAGCTCCTACGAGCAGTACTTC. Protein product: CASSGLSSYEQYF.

V is TRBV2 and J is TRBJ2-2, with D perhaps TRBD1 (5 bases). Between the trimmed V and J ends, which lost 4 bases and 5 bases, there was a span of 14 bases. CDR1 SNHLY and CDR2 FYNNEI come from the germline V gene. The CDR3 totals 15 residues. CDR3 sequence: CASSGGQGRTGELFF. The DNA of the CDR3 is TGTGCCAGCAGTGGAGGTCAGGGAAGGACCGGGGAGCTGTTTTTT.

The chain combines TRBV27 with TRBJ2-1, with 10 bases that match TRBD2. With 4 bases clipped from V and 8 bases from J, the junction kept 8 bases outside the gene matches. Germline CDR1 is MNHEY and CDR2 is SMNVEV (reference sequence). CDR3 length equals 15 residues. The CDR3 is CASSYIAGGVDEQFF. Written as DNA, the CDR3 is TGTGCCAGCAGTTACATAGCGGGGGGAGTAGATGAGCAGTTCTTC.

The chain recombines TRBV30 with TRBJ2-5; D gene uncertain. The J call is uncertain, as TRBJ2-7 better fits the DNA end. The CDR3 contains 11 residues. CDR1 is GTSNPN, CDR2 SVGIG, per germline (reference sequence). The CDR3 nucleotides read TGTGCCTGGAGTAAGACATACGAGCAGTACTTC. Translation gives CAWSKTYEQYF.

This clone was seen a few times. This chain joins TRBV15 and TRBJ2-1, with 8 bases identical to TRBD2. Unmatched junction bases numbered 1, after V lost 0 bases and J lost 12 bases. This CDR3 region has 12 residues. Germline V gene data show CDR1 as LNHNV and CDR2 as YYDKDF (reference sequence). CDR3 loop: CATSRESGGQFF. The CDR3 region has the DNA TGTGCCACCAGCAGAGAAAGCGGGGGGCAGTTCTTC.

This sequence joins TRBV28 and TRBJ2-5; D is unclear. The last part of the DNA fits TRBJ2-7 better; the J call may be wrong. This CDR3 has 13 residues. Germline-derived CDR1 and CDR2 are MDHEN and SYDVKM. CDR3 bases: TGTGCCAGCAGCCCCCCCGTATGGTCCGAGCAGTACTTC. Translated, it gives CASSPPVWSEQYF.

The chain links TRBV6-1 to TRBJ1-2; 8 bases fit TRBD1. This CDR3 has 13 residues. J was trimmed by 4 bases and V by 6 bases; bases with no gene match: 4. The germline V gene has CDR1 MNHNS and CDR2 SASEGT. DNA for the CDR3: TGTGCCAGCAGAGTACAGGGGGGCTATGGCTACACCTTC. Translation: CASRVQGGYGYTF.

This chain links TRBV7-2 with TRBJ2-7; unclear D gene. Trimming shortened V by 3 bases and J by 2 bases, and 8 bases separated the two germline ends. The CDR3 length is 13 residues. CDR1 SGHTA and CDR2 FQGNSA come from the germline V gene. The CDR3 DNA reads as TGTGCCAGCAGCTTCCCCAGCGCCTACGAGCAGTACTTC. Its translation: CASSFPSAYEQYF.